This T cell receptor beta chain was retrieved from a study of beta chain features in type 1 diabetes. Study conclusions and caveats: All four CD4+ subsets of Type 1 diabetes patients contained TCRB CDR3s that were moderately but significantly shorter. The study found that naive, central memory and Treg TCRB repertoires appeared more similar in patients than in healthy donors.

The CDR3 totals 16 residues. Germline CDR1 reads SEHNR; CDR2 reads FQNEAQ (reference sequence). V gave up 4 bases and J gave up 4 bases, with 16 bases separating them. Sorting with CD45RO/CCR7/CD25/CD127/CD95/CD27 yielded naive, central memory, regulatory and stem-like memory CD4+ cells. Since all of the isolated RNA was reverse transcribed, expressed TCRB transcripts were what got sequenced. Using immunoSEQ multiplex PCR, the repertoire was profiled, and TCRdb retains in-frame clones only, with some absent. The profile shows 400,000 to 550,000 clones, 10% to 12% of them singletons. This clone was observed at least ten times. Antigen: not known.

Sequenced input: naive CD4+ T cells from blood. The clonotype originates from a woman aged 18-29 years in good health. The chain recombines TRBV7-9 with TRBJ2-2, with D tentatively TRBD2 (6 bases). The CDR3 nucleotides are TGTGCCAGCAGCTCCCCAAGTAGGGGACTCACCGGGGAGCTGTTTTTT. Its protein is CASSSPSRGLTGELFF.